The T cell receptor beta chain under discussion was sequenced for a study of T-cell memory formation after mild COVID-19. Turning to the study itself: Largely, the TCR clusters proved donor specific.

In its sample, this clonotype was seen a few times. What it recognizes is unknown. Study findings and constraints: CD4+ clones that contracted lay mainly in CM and EM; CD8+ ones lay in EMRA. Memory sampled before infection contained some responding clones, suggesting cross-reactive memory joined.

V lost 0 bases and J 0 bases, leaving 10 bases between the germline ends. CDR1 SGHRS and CDR2 YFSETQ come from the germline V gene. The CDR3 runs to 15 residues. TCRdb fed the 5' RACE reads into MiXCR, producing one record per CDR3 protein. The data contain fewer than 250,000 distinct CDR3 sequences, about 10% of them singletons. The receptor comes from a man younger than 35 who had mild COVID-19 (a few samples of this study predate the infection). Cell type and time point are not known. This chain connects TRBV5-1 to TRBJ2-7, with D tentatively TRBD2 (5 bases). The sample was PBMCs or a T cell subset sorted from them (not recorded which). CDR3 in DNA: TGCGCCAGCAGCTTGGGGACTTCCAGCTCCTACGAGCAGTACTTC. It yields the protein CASSLGTSSSYEQYF.